This T cell receptor beta chain was identified in a study of graft-versus-host responses after intestinal transplantation. Study-level results: After transplant, early declines in HvG clones were associated with peak levels of circulating GvH clones.

In the case of this clone: The antigen is unknown.

Profiled with immunoSEQ multiplex PCR; TCRdb holds only in-frame clones, not every one. The sample includes approximately 130,000 clones, roughly nine tenths seen only once; the top ten take around 0.15%. This CDR3 region has 18 residues. CDR1 and CDR2 (germline): MNHEY, SMNVEV (reference sequence). The J segment lost 0 bases and the V segment lost 5 bases, leaving 12 bases of the junction unmatched. The receptor comes from a human donor who received an intestinal transplant. Sequenced here: unstimulated CD4+ T cells sorted from spleen or lymph node cells, sampled before intestinal transplant. V is TRBV27 and J is TRBJ1-1, with TRBD1 matching 10 bases. CDR3 amino acids: CASSHLRPGQGLNTEAFF. CDR3 coding DNA: TGTGCCAGCAGTCACCTTAGACCGGGACAGGGGTTGAACACTGAAGCTTTCTTT.